The 14 T cell receptor beta chains below all came from one sample that was sequenced in a study of T cell responses to AZD1222 COVID-19 vaccine. Assay used: immunoSEQ multiplex PCR; TCRdb lists only in-frame clones, some missing. The profile shows about 260,000 clones, about 92% of them singletons. Specimen: peripheral blood, collected on day 0 of AZD1222 vaccination. These receptors all come from an adult in good health.

The genes are TRBV10-3 and TRBJ1-1; the D gene is possibly TRBD1 (5 bases). Per the germline V gene, CDR1 is ENHRY and CDR2 is SYGVKD. V lost 0 bases, J lost 0 bases, and 23 bases lay in between. The CDR3 extends over 20 amino acids. This CDR3 is CAISESIRVLRALMNTEAFF. The CDR3, as DNA: TGTGCCATCAGTGAGTCGATCAGGGTCCTTCGGGCCTTGATGAACACTGAAGCTTTCTTT.

This clone was counted a single time. The V call is TRBV3-1 (or the pseudogene TRBV3-2), the J call TRBJ2-2; D call uncertain. Trimming pared 3 bases from V and 7 bases from J, leaving 3 bases between. The length of the CDR3 is 11 residues. The V gene's germline CDR1 is LGHDT and CDR2 YNNKEL (reference sequence). DNA for the CDR3: TGTGCCAGCAGCCATAGCGGGGAGCTGTTTTTT. Its protein is CASSHSGELFF.

This chain links TRBV7-2 with TRBJ2-1; tentatively, D is TRBD1 or TRBD2 (5 bases each). Germline V gene lookup returns CDR1 SGHTA and CDR2 FQGNSA. Trimming shortened V by 1 base and J by 4 bases, and 11 bases separated the two germline ends. The CDR3 consists of 15 residues. CDR3 sequence reads: CASSLVGVTYNEQFF. The CDR3 bases are TGTGCCAGCAGCTTAGTGGGGGTTACGTACAATGAGCAGTTCTTC.

V gene TRBV18 combines with J gene TRBJ2-7; D is possibly TRBD2 (6 bases). CDR3 length equals 13 residues. The V gene's germline CDR1 is KGHSH and CDR2 LQKENI. The V and J ends lost 5 bases and 3 bases respectively, with 11 bases between them. CDR3 sequence: CASSGGTDYEQYF. The CDR3 DNA reads as TGTGCCAGCTCAGGAGGGACCGACTACGAGCAGTACTTC.

V gene TRBV2 combines with J gene TRBJ1-4; no firm D call. Germline loops: CDR1 SNHLY, CDR2 FYNNEI. The CDR3 extends over 13 amino acids. Trimming shortened V by 8 bases and J by 7 bases, and 14 bases separated the two germline ends. CDR3 coding DNA: TGTGCCAGCTCCTGGACGGGGAGTGAAAAACTGTTTTTT. Translating it yields CASSWTGSEKLFF.

The CDR3 reads CASSGGVTDTQYF. The DNA for the CDR3 is TGTGCCAGCTCCGGTGGAGTTACAGATACGCAGTATTTT. The chain links TRBV6-4 to TRBJ2-3; no firm D call. The germline V gene has CDR1 MRHNA and CDR2 SNTAGT. This CDR3 is 13 amino acids long. Trimming took 8 bases from V and 3 from J, leaving 12 bases between them.

The chain carries TRBV3-1 (or the pseudogene TRBV3-2) and TRBJ1-2; 10 bases are a match to TRBD1. Germline V gives CDR1 LGHDT, CDR2 YNNKEL (reference sequence). The ends lost 4 bases at V and 6 bases at J; junction bases unmatched: 8. CDR3 length equals 15 residues. DNA for the CDR3: TGTGCCAGCAGCCCCCAAGGGGACAGGGGACATGGCTACACCTTC. Protein product: CASSPQGDRGHGYTF.

This chain uses TRBV28 with TRBJ1-1, with no clear D. Germline assignment: CDR1 MDHEN and CDR2 SYDVKM. The CDR3 has 12 residues. The V end was cut by 9 bases, the J end by 3 bases, with 11 bases between. The CDR3 loop reads CASPLGHTEAFF. The CDR3 nucleotides are TGTGCCAGTCCCCTGGGTCACACTGAAGCTTTCTTT.

With respect to this clone: The same CDR3 is also encoded by other DNA sequences in this sample. The rearrangement links TRBV6-5 to TRBJ2-7; maybe TRBD2 (7 bases). Germline CDR1 and CDR2: MNHEY and SVGAGI. This CDR3 region has 13 residues. V was shortened by 8 bases and J by 3 bases, with 14 bases between the two germline ends. The CDR3 protein is CASRGAGDYEQYF. CDR3 nucleotides: TGTGCCAGCCGGGGGGCGGGGGACTACGAGCAGTACTTC.

The chain uses TRBV6-1 and TRBJ2-5, with no clear D. CDR1 and CDR2 from the germline V gene are MNHNS and SASEGT. V lost 0 bases and J 4 bases, leaving 3 bases between the germline ends. The CDR3 has 12 amino acids. CDR3 region: CASSEAGETQYF. Here the CDR3 DNA reads TGTGCCAGCAGTGAAGCGGGAGAGACCCAGTACTTC.

The count of this clone is one. This chain connects TRBV9 to TRBJ2-1; 9 bases agree with TRBD1. This CDR3 is built from 15 residues. Per the germline V gene, CDR1 is SGDLS and CDR2 is YYNGEE. The ends lost 4 bases at V and 7 bases at J; junction bases unmatched: 9. For the CDR3, the DNA is TGTGCCAGCAGCATTTCCGGGACAGGGCTGAATGAGCAGTTCTTC. Translating it yields CASSISGTGLNEQFF.

The rearrangement joins TRBV18 to TRBJ2-5, with TRBD2 as a possible D gene (6 bases). The germline V gene encodes CDR1 KGHSH and CDR2 LQKENI. The CDR3 length is 15 residues. Trimming took 6 bases from V and 5 from J, leaving 19 bases between them. The CDR3 bases are TGTGCCAGCTCGCCGCGGGGACTCCCTCGGGAGACCCAGTACTTC. Amino acid sequence: CASSPRGLPRETQYF. Full variable domain (outside the CDR3, taken from reference TRBV18 and TRBJ2-5): NAGVMQNPRHLVRRRGQEARLRCSPMKGHSHVYWYRQLPEEGLKFMVYLQKENIIDESGMPKERFSAEFPKEGPSILRIQQVVRGDSAAYFCASSPRGLPRETQYFGPGTRLLVL.

This rearrangement joins TRBV6-1 to TRBJ2-3; D is unresolved. Germline V gene data show CDR1 as MNHNS and CDR2 as SASEGT. The CDR3 has 18 amino acids. V lost 1 base and J lost 1, with 18 bases in between. CDR3 residues: CASSEEVGKEPRTDTQYF. As DNA, the CDR3 is TGTGCCAGCAGTGAAGAGGTCGGAAAAGAACCCCGCACAGATACGCAGTATTTT.

About this clone: One junction end does not reproduce the germline sequence, and a read error may be involved. The chain is built from TRBV28 and TRBJ2-5; the D gene is possibly TRBD2 (6 bases). The germline CDR1 and CDR2 sequences are MDHEN and SYDVKM. This CDR3 spans 14 amino acids. CDR3 loop: CASSSAGPHKTQYF. In nucleotides, the CDR3 is TGTGCCAGCAGTTCGGCGGGACCCCATAAGACGCAGTACTTC.